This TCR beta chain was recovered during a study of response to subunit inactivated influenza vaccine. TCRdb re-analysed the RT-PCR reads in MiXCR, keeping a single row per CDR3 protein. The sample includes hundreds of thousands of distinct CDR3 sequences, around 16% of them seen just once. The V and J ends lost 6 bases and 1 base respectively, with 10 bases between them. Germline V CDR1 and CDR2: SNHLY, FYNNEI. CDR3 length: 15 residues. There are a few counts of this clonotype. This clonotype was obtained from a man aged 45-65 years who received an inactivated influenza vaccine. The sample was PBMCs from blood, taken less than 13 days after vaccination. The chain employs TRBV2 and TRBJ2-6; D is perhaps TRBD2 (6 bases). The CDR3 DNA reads TGTGCCAGCAGGGACTACAGGTCTGGGGCCAACGTCCTGACTTTC. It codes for CASRDYRSGANVLTF.